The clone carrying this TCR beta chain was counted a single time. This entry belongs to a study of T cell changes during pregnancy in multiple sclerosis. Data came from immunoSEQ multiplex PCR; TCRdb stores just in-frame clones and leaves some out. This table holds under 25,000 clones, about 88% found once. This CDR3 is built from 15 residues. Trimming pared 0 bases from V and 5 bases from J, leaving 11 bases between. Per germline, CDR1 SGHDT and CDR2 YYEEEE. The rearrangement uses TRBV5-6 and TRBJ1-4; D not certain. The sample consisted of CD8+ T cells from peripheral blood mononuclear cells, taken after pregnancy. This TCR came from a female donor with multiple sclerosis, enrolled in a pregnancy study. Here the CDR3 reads CASSLDTRGNEKLFF. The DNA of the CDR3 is TGTGCCAGCAGCTTGGACACGCGAGGGAATGAAAAACTGTTTTTT.